Below are 15 T cell receptor beta chains sequenced from a single sample in a study of T cell responses to AZD1222 COVID-19 vaccine. Sequencing used immunoSEQ multiplex PCR; TCRdb keeps in-frame clones, though not all of them. This table has 150,000 to 200,000 clones, 90% to 95% appearing once. Here the sequenced sample was peripheral blood, taken 28 days after the second AZD1222 dose. The receptors were gathered from an adult who received the AZD1222 COVID-19 vaccine.

This clone occurred once. The chain is built from TRBV28 and TRBJ2-7; tentatively, D is TRBD2 (6 bases). The V gene lost 6 bases and the J gene lost 7 bases, with 16 bases spanning the gap. The CDR3 loop spans 13 amino acids. Germline V lookup: CDR1 MDHEN, CDR2 SYDVKM. The CDR3 coding sequence is TGTGCCAGCAGACCGGGCCTAGGGAGGGAGCAGTACTTC. Amino acids: CASRPGLGREQYF.

The chain links TRBV2 to TRBJ1-4; no reliable D call. CDR3 size: 14 residues. V was trimmed by 4 bases and J by 8 bases, leaving 14 bases between them. Germline loops: CDR1 SNHLY, CDR2 FYNNEI. This chain's CDR3 is CASSATLTREKLFF. The CDR3 nucleotides read TGTGCCAGCAGTGCGACCTTGACACGGGAAAAACTGTTTTTT.

This clone was seen a handful of times. CDR3 amino acids: CASSLNRGTYGYTF. The DNA of the CDR3 is TGTGCCAGCAGTTTAAACAGGGGGACCTATGGCTACACCTTC. The gene calls are TRBV28 and TRBJ1-2; 8 bases match TRBD1. V lost 2 bases and J lost 4; bases outside the gene matches: 3. The CDR3 loop spans 14 amino acids. CDR1 MDHEN and CDR2 SYDVKM come from the germline V gene.

This clone occurred a few times. This chain joins TRBV6-1 and TRBJ2-7; unclear D gene. Germline CDR1 MNHNS, CDR2 SASEGT. Between the trimmed V and J ends, which lost 0 bases and 7 bases, there was a span of 10 bases. The CDR3 length is 13 residues. CDR3 sequence: CASSEALPREQYF. DNA of the CDR3: TGTGCCAGCAGTGAAGCGCTTCCGCGGGAGCAGTACTTC.

The chain employs TRBV10-1 and TRBJ2-1; D call uncertain. Germline lookup yields CDR1 WNHNN and CDR2 SYGVQD (reference sequence). This CDR3 is 13 amino acids long. Trimming pared 3 bases from V and 9 bases from J, leaving 12 bases between. The DNA of the CDR3 is TGCGCCAGCAGTGAAAATCTGTACGGTGAGCAGTTCTTC. As protein: CASSENLYGEQFF.

This clone was counted a few times. This chain uses TRBV19 with TRBJ2-1; a possible D gene is TRBD2 (5 bases). This CDR3 contains 18 residues. The germline V gene has CDR1 LNHDA and CDR2 SQIVND (reference sequence). The V gene lost 2 bases and the J gene lost 4 bases, with 21 bases spanning the gap. For the CDR3, the DNA is TGTGCCAGTAGTATAAAGGGCATGCGGACTCCCCGATACAATGAGCAGTTCTTC. This codes for CASSIKGMRTPRYNEQFF.

V usage is TRBV7-2 and J usage is TRBJ1-2, with a tentative D call TRBD1 (5 bases). The germline V gene has CDR1 SGHTA and CDR2 FQGNSA. The V gene lost 5 bases and the J gene lost 7 bases, with 14 bases spanning the gap. The CDR3 contains 13 residues. DNA for the CDR3: TGTGCCAGCAGCCCTTTCTGGGGCGGTGGCTACACCTTC. It encodes CASSPFWGGGYTF.

This clone was found a few times. This sequence joins TRBV10-3 and TRBJ1-2; 7 nucleotides align to TRBD1. The CDR3 loop spans 16 amino acids. After removal of 4 bases from V and 0 bases from J, the junction contained 8 bases not matched to a gene. CDR1 is ENHRY, CDR2 SYGVKD, per germline. CDR3: CAISVSPTGANYGYTF. For the CDR3, the DNA is TGTGCCATCAGTGTTTCCCCAACAGGGGCTAACTATGGCTACACCTTC.

The chain joins TRBV6-6 to TRBJ1-1; D uncertain. This CDR3 spans 14 amino acids. The V gene lost 4 bases and the J gene lost 5 bases, with 14 bases spanning the gap. Germline values: CDR1 MNHNY, CDR2 SVGAGI (reference sequence). This CDR3 is CASSSGSMETEAFF. CDR3 coding DNA: TGTGCCAGCAGTTCCGGGTCAATGGAGACTGAAGCTTTCTTT.

The chain recombines TRBV3-1 (or the pseudogene TRBV3-2) with TRBJ1-4; D is perhaps TRBD1 (6 bases). This CDR3 region has 14 residues. Germline V gives CDR1 LGHDT, CDR2 YNNKEL (reference sequence). V was shortened by 4 bases and J by 3 bases, with 9 bases between the two germline ends. The CDR3 DNA reads TGTGCCAGCAGCCTCCAGGGGTCTAATGAAAAACTGTTTTTT. Protein product: CASSLQGSNEKLFF.

The chain uses TRBV11-3 and TRBJ1-5; D is unclear. With 0 bases removed from V and 0 bases from J, the gap between germline ends came to 3 bases. The V gene's germline CDR1 is SGHNT and CDR2 YENEEA. The CDR3 covers 14 residues. The DNA of the CDR3 is TGTGCCAGCAGCTTAGAGGATAGCAATCAGCCCCAGCATTTT. This codes for CASSLEDSNQPQHF.

The chain recombines TRBV29-1 with TRBJ2-3; 9 nucleotides align to TRBD2. This CDR3 is built from 15 residues. Germline V gene data show CDR1 as SQVTM and CDR2 as ANQGSEA. V lost 4 bases to trimming and J lost 6 bases; unmatched junction nucleotides: 11. The CDR3 DNA is TGCAGCGTTGTGAAGGCGGGAGGGGCGTCTGATACGCAGTATTTT. This encodes CSVVKAGGASDTQYF.

This chain connects TRBV11-2 to TRBJ2-7, with D possibly being TRBD2 (6 bases). Trimming stripped 1 base from V and 6 bases from J, with 10 bases between. In germline, CDR1 is SGHAT, CDR2 FQNNGV. This CDR3 contains 13 residues. CDR3 residues: CASSLVMGGEQYF. CDR3 sequence (DNA): TGTGCCAGCAGCTTAGTAATGGGAGGCGAGCAGTACTTC.

V and J are TRBV1 and TRBJ2-7; the listed D gene, TRBD2, was not tested against the DNA. TRBV1 is a pseudogene locus. This CDR3 contains 22 residues. CDR3: CTSSQSGQGPPGLAGDWYEQYF. The CDR3 DNA follows: TGCACCAGCAGCCAATCAGGACAGGGGCCGCCCGGGCTAGCGGGAGATTGGTACGAGCAGTACTTC.

The chain has TRBV24-1 and TRBJ1-1, with D uncertain. The germline gives CDR1 KGHDR, CDR2 SFDVKD. The CDR3 spans 11 residues. V shed 9 bases and J shed 5 bases, with 9 bases lying between them. This chain's CDR3 is CATGRGTEAFF. In nucleotides, the CDR3 is TGTGCCACCGGGAGAGGGACTGAAGCTTTCTTT.